This TCR beta chain was profiled in a study of blood T cell repertoires in COVID-19. Study summary: Donors in the United States, Italy and Spain gave samples during acute or convalescent COVID-19. In each case, the material was cDNA or gDNA derived from T cells, B-cell-depleted T cells, or PBMCs.

In the original processing: How many nucleated cells were present was estimated from reference gene primer amplification. The data were produced by immunoSEQ multiplex PCR, yet TCRdb's version contains in-frame clones alone and is incomplete. V and J calls and clone size are given by that table; D and trimming were obtained from the DNA. The repertoire has roughly 120,000 clones, about 85% of them found once; the top ten carry around 4.2%. CDR1 SGHTA and CDR2 FQGNSA come from the germline V gene. The ends were cut back, 5 bases at V and 5 bases at J, with 17 bases in the middle. CDR3 length equals 15 residues.

The chain links TRBV7-2 to TRBJ2-3; D might be TRBD2 (7 bases). Material: peripheral blood. This receptor was identified in a man in his sixties with acute or convalescent COVID-19. Here the CDR3 reads CASSPQGREGDTQYF. DNA for the CDR3: TGTGCCAGCAGCCCACAGGGCAGGGAGGGAGATACGCAGTATTTT. Full variable domain (remainder filled in from reference TRBV7-2 and TRBJ2-3): GAGVSQSPSNKVTEKGKDVELRCDPISGHTALYWYRQSLGQGLEFLIYFQGNSAPDKSGLPSDRFSAERTGGSVSTLTIQRTQQEDSAVYLCASSPQGREGDTQYFGPGTRLTVL.